One T cell receptor beta chain is described in this entry. Its antigen is unidentified. The time point was: persistent/refractory GD, antithyroid drugs over 5 years with positive TRAb. Preparation of the TCR library used RNA extracted from PBMCs. Looked up from germline, CDR1 is DFQATT and CDR2 is SNEGSKA (reference sequence). The CDR3 has 15 amino acids. J gave up 4 bases and V 0 bases, and 8 bases lay outside the gene matches. The entry originates in a study of regulatory T cells in long-lasting Graves disease. Study conclusions and caveats: Having few samples may have compromised the accuracy.

Arm-PCR of CDR3 regions with iRepertoire HTBI primers generated TCR beta libraries. TCRdb independently ran MiXCR on the multiplex PCR reads; one entry per CDR3 protein. The sample lists a few hundred thousand distinct CDR3 sequences; around a fifth were seen once. The chain is built from TRBV20-1 and TRBJ2-5; 7 bases agree with TRBD2. The source was peripheral blood mononuclear cells (PBMCs), collected when the disease was refractory, from a patient treated with antithyroid drugs. This receptor was obtained from a female donor with Graves disease. The CDR3 region is CSARDPRGGRETQYF. CDR3 nucleotides: TGCAGTGCTAGAGATCCTCGCGGGGGAAGAGAGACCCAGTACTTC.